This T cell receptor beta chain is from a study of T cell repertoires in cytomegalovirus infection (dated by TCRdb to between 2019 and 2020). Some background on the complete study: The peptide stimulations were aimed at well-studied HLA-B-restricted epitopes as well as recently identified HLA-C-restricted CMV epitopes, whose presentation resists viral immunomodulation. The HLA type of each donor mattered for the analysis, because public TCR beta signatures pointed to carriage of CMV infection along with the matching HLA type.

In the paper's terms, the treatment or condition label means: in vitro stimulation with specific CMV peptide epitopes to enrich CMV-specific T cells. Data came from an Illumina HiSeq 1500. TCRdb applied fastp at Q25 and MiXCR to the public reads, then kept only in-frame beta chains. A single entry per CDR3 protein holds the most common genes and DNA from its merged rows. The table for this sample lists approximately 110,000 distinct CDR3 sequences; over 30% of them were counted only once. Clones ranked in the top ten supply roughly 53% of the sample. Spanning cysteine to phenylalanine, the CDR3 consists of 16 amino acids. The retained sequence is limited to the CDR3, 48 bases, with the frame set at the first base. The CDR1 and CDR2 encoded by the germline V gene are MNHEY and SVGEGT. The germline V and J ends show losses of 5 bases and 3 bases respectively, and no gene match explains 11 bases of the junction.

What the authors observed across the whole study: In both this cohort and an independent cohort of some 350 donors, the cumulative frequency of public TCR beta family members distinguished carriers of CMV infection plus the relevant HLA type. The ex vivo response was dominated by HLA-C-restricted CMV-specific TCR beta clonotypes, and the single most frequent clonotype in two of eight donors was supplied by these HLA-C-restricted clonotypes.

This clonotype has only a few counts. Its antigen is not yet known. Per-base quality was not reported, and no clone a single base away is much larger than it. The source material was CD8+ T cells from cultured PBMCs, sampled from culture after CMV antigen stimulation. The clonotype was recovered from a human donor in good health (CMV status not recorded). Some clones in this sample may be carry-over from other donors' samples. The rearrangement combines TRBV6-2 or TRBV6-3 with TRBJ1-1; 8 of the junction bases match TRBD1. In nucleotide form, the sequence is TGTGCCAGCAGTCCCACGCCCGGACAGGGTCACACTGAAGCTTTCTTT. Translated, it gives CASSPTPGQGHTEAFF.